This T cell receptor beta chain was documented in a study of cytomegalovirus exposure and HLA in healthy donors. General observations from the study: The study recorded over 150 TCR beta chains that were cytomegalovirus-associated.

Trimming shortened V by 0 bases and J by 4 bases, and 11 bases separated the two germline ends. Germline V gene sequence: CDR1 SGDLS, CDR2 YYNGEE. The CDR3 is 14 amino acids. As concerns this clone: The antigen is unknown.

Sequenced by immunoSEQ multiplex PCR; TCRdb stores in-frame clones only, minus some. The sample has fewer than 250,000 clones, approximately 83% seen once. The V and J genes are TRBV9 and TRBJ2-7; D is perhaps TRBD2 (6 bases). This TCR came from a woman aged 25-40 years in good health and CMV-seropositive. The sequenced sample was PBMCs. The CDR3 here is CASSVAWGVYEQYF. CDR3 bases: TGTGCCAGCAGCGTAGCTTGGGGGGTTTACGAGCAGTACTTC. Full variable domain (outside the CDR3, taken from reference TRBV9 and TRBJ2-7): DSGVTQTPKHLITATGQRVTLRCSPRSGDLSVYWYQQSLDQGLQFLIQYYNGEERAKGNILERFSAQQFPDLHSELNLSSLELGDSALYFCASSVAWGVYEQYFGPGTRLTVT.